This T cell receptor (beta chain) was captured in a study of blood T cell repertoires in COVID-19. Overall study: Samples representing acute and convalescent COVID-19 were sourced from the United States, Italy and Spain.

Germline loops: CDR1 MNHNY, CDR2 SVGAGI (reference sequence). The J segment lost 4 bases and the V segment lost 7 bases, leaving 5 bases of the junction unmatched. CDR3 length equals 15 residues. Source study methods: Cell counts per sample came from amplifying reference gene primers. Only in-frame clones appear in the TCRdb table, and some are missing; sequencing was by immunoSEQ multiplex PCR. V and J calls plus clone size are reproduced from that table; the DNA served to infer D and trimming. The profile shows 380,000 or so clones, around 87% of them singletons. Each participant's cohort was designated according to participant-reported clinical history.

This TCR came from a man aged 25 to 40 who had recovered from COVID-19. Sequenced: PBMCs or T cells enriched from blood (not recorded which). V is TRBV6-6 and J is TRBJ2-6; 9 bases are a match to TRBD1. The CDR3 loop reads CASTRDRAGANVLTF. Written as DNA, the CDR3 is TGTGCCAGCACCCGGGACAGGGCCGGGGCCAACGTCCTGACTTTC.